This T cell receptor (beta chain) was obtained from a study of control samples from healthy donors and cancer patients. There are 15 residues in the CDR3. Per the germline V gene, CDR1 is LNHDA and CDR2 is SQIVND (reference sequence). The germline V and J ends were trimmed by 3 bases and 1 base, with 10 bases remaining between them. Some clones are missing from TCRdb's copy, which holds only in-frame ones; the method was immunoSEQ multiplex PCR. The profile shows approximately 87,000 clones, 93% of them singletons. The receptor comes from a woman aged 40 to 55 with lung cancer. The sequenced sample consisted of PBMCs. This chain joins TRBV19 and TRBJ2-4; possible D gene TRBD2, 6 bases. DNA for the CDR3: TGTGCCAGTAGTATTGGGGACTGGGCCAAAAACATTCAGTACTTC. Translating gives CASSIGDWAKNIQYF.